This TCR beta chain was observed in a study of cytomegalovirus exposure and HLA in healthy donors. In the study overall: The study's early data release held about 85 million unique TCRs from HLA-typed donors. Study-wide results and limits: There were some V segments, including TRBV6-2 and TRBV6-3, excluded as indistinguishable.

Concerning this clone: The antigen is not known.

CDR3 length: 18 amino acids. V shed 1 base and J shed 0 bases, with 16 bases lying between them. The V gene's germline CDR1 is MGHRA and CDR2 YSYEKL. PCR employed 60 Vbeta and 13 Jbeta primers. The data were produced by immunoSEQ multiplex PCR, yet TCRdb's version contains in-frame clones alone and is incomplete. Found here are over 120,000 clones, 80% of them singletons; the top ten hold 2.4%. The rearrangement links TRBV4-1 to TRBJ2-1, with a tentative D call TRBD2 (7 bases). This receptor was obtained from a man in his fifties or sixties in good health and CMV-seronegative. Sequences were obtained from PBMCs. CDR3 region: CASSQVGGGGPSYNEQFF. In nucleotides, the CDR3 is TGCGCCAGCAGCCAAGTAGGGGGGGGAGGGCCCTCCTACAATGAGCAGTTCTTC.